Listed below are T cell receptor beta chains from one sample, sequenced in a study of blood T cell repertoires in COVID-19. Here immunoSEQ multiplex PCR was the method, and the copy in TCRdb shows in-frame clones only, minus some. The data show more than 25,000 clones, 87% seen once. Sequenced sample: peripheral blood. These receptors originate from a man aged 60 to 75 with active COVID-19. Each CDR3 is given with its conserved first and last residue.

V gene,CDR3 protein
TRBV5-1,CASSPQTGSQSVQYF
TRBV7-7,CASLPGQGACEQYF
TRBV30,CAWSVRGLSNQPQHF
TRBV7-9,CASSSRTGSGEQYF
TRBV19,CASSTGTGRGKTQYF
TRBV6-2/TRBV6-3,CASSTWEGDTEAFF
TRBV7-2,CASSSIRGRAYNEQFF
TRBV2,CASSRQGSYGYTF
TRBV5-1,CASSFSGSYEQYF
TRBV9,CASSVDRERGFYGYTF
TRBV19,CASSLGQAVDTQYF
TRBV5-6,CASSFYRDRGFLAFF
TRBV5-5,CASSLGQGRGPPYGYTF
TRBV19,CASSETGGQSEQYF